Presented here are 23 T cell receptor beta chains from one specimen sequenced in a study of T cell responses to AZD1222 COVID-19 vaccine. TCRdb keeps only in-frame clones here, not all; method: immunoSEQ multiplex PCR. In the table there are 130,000 or so clones, around 90% of which are singletons. This material consisted of peripheral blood, taken on day 0 of AZD1222 vaccination. These receptors were taken from an adult in good health.

This chain links TRBV23-1 with TRBJ1-4; tentatively, D is TRBD1 (6 bases). TRBV23-1 is an ORF; its function is uncertain. The CDR3 loop spans 14 amino acids. V lost 8 bases to trimming and J lost 3 bases, with 13 bases between them. This chain's CDR3 is CASVRRGSNEKLFF. In nucleotides, the CDR3 is TGCGCCAGCGTCCGTAGGGGGTCTAATGAAAAACTGTTTTTT.

The chain links TRBV18 to TRBJ1-4; TRBD1 might be the D (6 bases). Trimming stripped 6 bases from V and 3 bases from J, with 14 bases between. This CDR3 spans 15 amino acids. Germline CDR1 KGHSH, CDR2 LQKENI. The CDR3 DNA sequence: TGTGCCAGCTCTCTTCAGGGGTTGGCTAATGAAAAACTGTTTTTT. Translating gives CASSLQGLANEKLFF.

CDR3 DNA: TGTGCCAGTTATGAGCGGGGAAAGGAGGGTACGCAGTATTTT. Its translation: CASYERGKEGTQYF. The chain recombines TRBV19 with TRBJ2-3, with 7 bases lining up with TRBD2. The CDR3 is made up of 14 amino acids. J was trimmed by 8 bases and V by 8 bases; bases with no gene match: 13. Germline V gene lookup returns CDR1 LNHDA and CDR2 SQIVND (reference sequence).

V is TRBV24-1 and J is TRBJ1-2; 8 nucleotides line up with TRBD1. Germline V CDR1 and CDR2: KGHDR, SFDVKD. V gave up 5 bases and J gave up 7 bases; unmatched junction bases: 5. The CDR3 spans 13 residues. The CDR3 DNA sequence: TGTGCCACCAGTGGTGGACAGGGCGGTGGCTACACCTTC. It encodes CATSGGQGGGYTF.

A few counts support this clone. The rearrangement uses TRBV12-3 or TRBV12-4 and TRBJ1-2; D is unclear. The CDR3 totals 13 residues. Trimming pared 1 base from V and 5 bases from J, leaving 8 bases between. The CDR3 nucleotides are TGTGCCAGCAGTTTAGGACTGGTGTATGGCTACACCTTC. It yields the protein CASSLGLVYGYTF.

The rearrangement uses TRBV5-6 and TRBJ2-7; D not resolved. Trimming pared 3 bases from V and 7 bases from J, leaving 11 bases between. Germline CDR1 is SGHDT and CDR2 is YYEEEE. This CDR3 spans 12 amino acids. CDR3 region: CASSYGPLEQYF. CDR3 nucleotides: TGTGCCAGCAGCTATGGACCTCTGGAGCAGTACTTC.

This chain connects TRBV18 to TRBJ1-4; 11 nucleotides agree with TRBD1. The junction had 3 bases not matched to a gene; V was cut back by 3 bases and J by 3 bases. The CDR3 loop spans 16 amino acids. Germline lookup yields CDR1 KGHSH and CDR2 LQKENI. In DNA form, the CDR3 reads TGTGCCAGCTCACCGGACAGGGGGCTAGCTAATGAAAAACTGTTTTTT. Translated: CASSPDRGLANEKLFF. Full variable domain (remainder filled in from reference TRBV18 and TRBJ1-4): NAGVMQNPRHLVRRRGQEARLRCSPMKGHSHVYWYRQLPEEGLKFMVYLQKENIIDESGMPKERFSAEFPKEGPSILRIQQVVRGDSAAYFCASSPDRGLANEKLFFGSGTQLSVL.

The chain uses TRBV5-6 and TRBJ1-2, with D possibly TRBD1 on 5 matching bases. V lost 4 bases and J lost 5, with 15 bases in between. Germline V gene data show CDR1 as SGHDT and CDR2 as YYEEEE. CDR3 size: 14 residues. The CDR3 loop is CASSPRDRTYGYTF. In DNA, the CDR3 is TGTGCCAGCAGCCCGCGGGACCGCACATATGGCTACACCTTC.

The chain recombines TRBV20-1 with TRBJ1-6; weak D call: TRBD1 (5 bases). The ends were cut back, 6 bases at V and 14 bases at J, with 14 bases in the middle. CDR1 is DFQATT and CDR2 is SNEGSKA in the germline V gene (reference sequence). CDR3 length: 11 residues. For the CDR3, the DNA is TGCAGTGCCAGACAGCCTTTCGCCCTCCACTTT. Amino acid sequence: CSARQPFALHF.

This sequence joins TRBV2 and TRBJ1-2; D not resolved. The CDR3 sequence is 15 residues long. From germline, CDR1 is SNHLY and CDR2 FYNNEI. V shed 3 bases and J shed 2 bases, with 13 bases lying between them. CDR3 sequence: CASSDVGFGNYGYTF. The CDR3 DNA follows: TGTGCCAGCAGTGATGTTGGCTTCGGCAACTATGGCTACACCTTC.

The CDR3, as DNA: TGTGCCAGCAGTCTAGCGGGGGACAACTACGAGCAGTACTTC. Protein: CASSLAGDNYEQYF. V and J are TRBV6-6 and TRBJ2-7, with 10 bases that match TRBD2. The trim removed 5 bases at V and 3 bases at J, leaving 4 bases unmatched. The germline CDR1 and CDR2 sequences are MNHNY and SVGAGI (reference sequence). There are 14 residues in the CDR3.

This chain joins TRBV5-1 and TRBJ2-7, with 9 bases fitting TRBD1. The germline V gene has CDR1 SGHRS and CDR2 YFSETQ. Germline trimming cut 5 bases from V and 4 bases from J; bases unmatched to any gene: 4. The CDR3 is 13 amino acids. The CDR3 reads CASSLQGAYEQYF. The CDR3 nucleotides read TGCGCCAGCAGTCTACAGGGGGCTTACGAGCAGTACTTC.

The rearrangement links TRBV29-1 to TRBJ1-1; D gene uncertain. V was pared by 5 bases and J by 2 bases, with 12 bases between. The CDR3 spans 13 residues. Germline V gene sequence: CDR1 SQVTM, CDR2 ANQGSEA. This chain's CDR3 is CSVSATPNTEAFF. The CDR3 DNA sequence: TGCAGCGTTTCGGCCACTCCCAACACTGAAGCTTTCTTT.

The rearrangement uses TRBV7-3 and TRBJ2-4; D tentatively fits TRBD1 or TRBD2 (5 bases each). Germline loops: CDR1 SGHTA, CDR2 FQGTGA. Deletions cut 3 bases from V and 9 bases from J, with 12 bases between. The CDR3 has 13 residues. CDR3 loop: CASSFEGNGIQYF. The CDR3 DNA reads as TGTGCCAGCAGCTTCGAGGGGAACGGCATTCAGTACTTC. The entire variable domain, with the rest obtained from reference TRBV7-3 and TRBJ2-4, is as follows: GAGVSQTPSNKVTEKGKYVELRCDPISGHTALYWYRQSLGQGPEFLIYFQGTGAADDSGLPNDRFFAVRPEGSVSTLKIQRTERGDSAVYLCASSFEGNGIQYFGAGTRLSVL.

The V gene is TRBV30, the J gene TRBJ2-7, with TRBD1 matching over 8 bases. The CDR3 sequence is 17 residues long. Germline assignment: CDR1 GTSNPN and CDR2 SVGIG (reference sequence). With 4 bases clipped from V and 2 bases from J, the junction kept 16 bases outside the gene matches. The CDR3 sequence: CAWTRDRGFTTAYEQYF. CDR3 sequence (DNA): TGTGCCTGGACCCGTGACAGGGGTTTTACAACCGCCTACGAGCAGTACTTC.

The J gene is TRBJ1-4, the V gene TRBV19, with no clear D. This CDR3 spans 16 amino acids. Germline CDR1 and CDR2: LNHDA and SQIVND (reference sequence). Trimming shortened V by 7 bases and J by 7 bases, and 22 bases separated the two germline ends. This CDR3 is CASTTSGRTRGEKLFF. The CDR3 DNA follows: TGTGCCAGTACCACATCTGGACGGACCAGAGGTGAAAAACTGTTTTTT.

This chain uses TRBV6-2 or TRBV6-3 with TRBJ2-7, with 9 bases lining up with TRBD2. The germline V gene encodes CDR1 MNHEY and CDR2 SVGEGT. The CDR3 contains 14 residues. With 5 bases clipped from V and 7 bases from J, the junction kept 9 bases outside the gene matches. CDR3 loop: CASSKLSGGKEQYF. CDR3 nucleotides: TGTGCCAGCAGTAAACTTAGCGGGGGAAAAGAGCAGTACTTC.

CDR3 region: CASSWTQGNTEAFF. CDR3 nucleotides: TGTGCCAGCAGCTGGACACAGGGGAACACTGAAGCTTTCTTT. V and J are TRBV5-4 and TRBJ1-1, with D maybe TRBD1 (6 bases). Germline CDR1 SGHNT, CDR2 YYREEE (reference sequence). V lost 3 bases to trimming and J lost 1 base, with 10 bases between them. The CDR3 totals 14 residues.

This clone was observed a handful of times. The genes are TRBV6-1 and TRBJ2-4, with 7 nucleotides matching TRBD1. From germline, CDR1 is MNHNS and CDR2 SASEGT. This CDR3 is built from 14 residues. With V trimmed by 0 bases and J by 11 bases, 7 bases remained unmatched. The CDR3 loop is CASSEARDRKVQYF. The CDR3 region has the DNA TGTGCCAGCAGTGAAGCCCGGGACAGAAAAGTTCAGTACTTC.

The chain employs TRBV6-5 and TRBJ1-2; possible D gene TRBD1, 6 bases. This CDR3 is 14 amino acids long. Deletions cut 6 bases from V and 3 bases from J, with 14 bases between. CDR1 is MNHEY and CDR2 is SVGAGI in the germline V gene. The CDR3 region has the DNA TGTGCCAGCAGCCCCGGCGGGGGCTACTATGGCTACACCTTC. Amino acid sequence: CASSPGGGYYGYTF.

The gene calls are TRBV28 and TRBJ2-1, with 7 bases lining up with TRBD1. After removal of 1 base from V and 2 bases from J, the junction contained 11 bases not matched to a gene. This CDR3 is built from 18 residues. CDR1 and CDR2 (germline): MDHEN, SYDVKM. Here the CDR3 DNA reads TGTGCCAGCAGTTTATTTGGACGGACAGGAGAAACCTACAATGAGCAGTTCTTC. This translates into CASSLFGRTGETYNEQFF.

CDR3: CATRGTELYGYTF. The CDR3 nucleotides read TGTGCCACCAGAGGGACTGAACTCTATGGCTACACCTTC. The chain employs TRBV10-3 and TRBJ1-2; D may be TRBD1 (5 bases). The length of the CDR3 is 13 residues. V was trimmed by 10 bases and J by 4 bases, leaving 16 bases between them. CDR1 ENHRY and CDR2 SYGVKD come from the germline V gene.

V is TRBV30 and J is TRBJ1-3; D is possibly TRBD1 (5 bases). CDR3 length: 14 amino acids. The ends were cut back, 0 bases at V and 8 bases at J, with 14 bases in the middle. From germline, CDR1 is GTSNPN and CDR2 SVGIG (reference sequence). As DNA, the CDR3 is TGTGCCTGGAGTGTATTAGGGGAAGGGGACACCATATATTTT. Residues: CAWSVLGEGDTIYF.